A selection of T cell receptor beta chains follows, all from one sample in a study of cytotoxic CD8 clonotypes in ibrutinib-treated CLL. The table came from immunoSEQ multiplex PCR; TCRdb's copy has only in-frame clones and leaves some out. Of 40,000 or so clones listed, roughly three quarters are singletons. The sequencing used PBMCs, collected at disease progression, from a patient treated with ibrutinib. The origin of the receptors is a human donor with chronic lymphocytic leukemia. The conserved cysteine and the conserved F or W are not part of the CDR3 here. Only part of the rows carry a size: once, few, many, or a class if the clone is expanded.

TRBV5-1	TRBJ2-5	NA	ASTASPQETQY
TRBV9	TRBJ2-3	NA	ASSPVPSTRTDTQY
TRBV7-9	TRBJ2-3	NA	ASSWEGRDNTDTQY
TRBV19	TRBJ1-1	NA	ASRGQDSGAF
TRBV30	TRBJ2-3	NA	AWSRRGRAY
TRBV14	TRBJ2-5	few	ASSQHRVLYQETQY
TRBV6-1	TRBJ1-5	large	ASSEVVGQPQH
TRBV4-2	TRBJ2-1	few	ASSQGWTSGYNEQF
TRBV5-1	TRBJ2-6	NA	ASSLSTGANVLT
TRBV30	TRBJ1-2	few	AWSGGYGYT